This TCR beta chain derives from a study of molecular identifiers for immune sequencing clone quantification. TCRdb reanalysed the PCR reads using MiXCR and keeps one entry per CDR3 protein. Here the sample spans roughly 97,000 distinct CDR3 sequences, approximately 24% being singletons. Libraries of naive CD8 cells were prepared from about 19,000 to 1,100,000 sorted cells using 10%, 30% or 50% RNA. CD8+CD4-CCR7+CD45RA+ sorting gave the naive CD8 T cells. Study-level findings and limits: Sizes of highly expanded clones could be underestimated through identical TCRs sharing a barcode.

This clonotype was observed at least ten times. The target antigen is unknown. Trimming shortened V by 5 bases and J by 1 base, and 15 bases separated the two germline ends. CDR1 and CDR2 from the germline V gene are MDHEN and SYDVKM. The CDR3 is 16 residues long. This TCR was sampled from a human donor in good health. Some libraries in this study had Jurkat cell RNA spiked in. The sequenced sample was naive CD8+ T cells from blood, with Jurkat cell RNA spiked in. Subset given: FACS-sorted CD8+CD4-CCR7+CD45RA+ naive T cells. The genes are TRBV28 and TRBJ1-5; no clear D. For the CDR3, the DNA is TGTGCCAGCAGTCCCCGGGGAGTGTCGAGCAATCAGCCCCAGCATTTT. Translating gives CASSPRGVSSNQPQHF.